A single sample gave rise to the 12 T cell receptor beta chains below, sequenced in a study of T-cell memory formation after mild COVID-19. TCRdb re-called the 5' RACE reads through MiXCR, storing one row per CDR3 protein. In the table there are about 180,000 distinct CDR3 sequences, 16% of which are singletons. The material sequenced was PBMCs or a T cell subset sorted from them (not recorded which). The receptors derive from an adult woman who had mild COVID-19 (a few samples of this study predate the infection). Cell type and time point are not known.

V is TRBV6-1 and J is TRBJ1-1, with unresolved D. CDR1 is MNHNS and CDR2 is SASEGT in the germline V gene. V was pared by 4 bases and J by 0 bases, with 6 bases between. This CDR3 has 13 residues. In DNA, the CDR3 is TGTGCCAGCAGTGGGAGGATGAACACTGAAGCTTTCTTT. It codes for CASSGRMNTEAFF.

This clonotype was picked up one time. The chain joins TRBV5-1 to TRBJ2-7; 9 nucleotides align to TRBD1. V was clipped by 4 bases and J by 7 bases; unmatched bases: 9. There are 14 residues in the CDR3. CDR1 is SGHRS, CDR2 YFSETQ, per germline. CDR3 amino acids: CASSPQGAQGEQYF. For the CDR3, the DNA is TGCGCCAGCAGCCCACAGGGGGCCCAGGGGGAGCAGTACTTC. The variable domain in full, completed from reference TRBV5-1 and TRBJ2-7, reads KAGVTQTPRYLIKTRGQQVTLSCSPISGHRSVSWYQQTPGQGLQFLFEYFSETQRNKGNFPGRFSGRQFSNSRSEMNVSTLELGDSALYLCASSPQGAQGEQYFGPGTRLTVT.

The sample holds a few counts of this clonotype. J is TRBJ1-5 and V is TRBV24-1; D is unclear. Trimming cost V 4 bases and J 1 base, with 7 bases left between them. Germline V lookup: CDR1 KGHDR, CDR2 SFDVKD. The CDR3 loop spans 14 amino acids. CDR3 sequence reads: CATSDPRSNQPQHF. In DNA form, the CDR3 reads TGTGCCACCAGTGACCCCCGGAGCAATCAGCCCCAGCATTTT.

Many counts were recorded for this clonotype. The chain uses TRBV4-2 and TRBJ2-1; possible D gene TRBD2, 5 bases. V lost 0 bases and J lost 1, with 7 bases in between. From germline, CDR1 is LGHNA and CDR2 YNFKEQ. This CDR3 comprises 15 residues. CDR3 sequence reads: CASSQDPGSYNEQFF. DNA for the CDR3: TGTGCCAGCAGCCAAGACCCGGGATCCTACAATGAGCAGTTCTTC.

The CDR3 loop is CASTNQGSYGYTF. The CDR3 nucleotides read TGTGCCAGCACAAATCAGGGTTCCTATGGCTACACCTTC. The V gene is TRBV25-1, the J gene TRBJ1-2; D perhaps matches TRBD1 (5 bases). Between the trimmed V and J ends, which lost 7 bases and 4 bases, there was a span of 13 bases. Germline lookup yields CDR1 MGHDK and CDR2 SYGVNS. This CDR3 contains 13 residues.

The CDR3 loop reads CASSLRGPQVGGYEQYF. CDR3 nucleotides: TGTGCCAGCAGCTTAAGGGGGCCACAGGTCGGGGGATACGAGCAGTACTTC. The chain employs TRBV7-8 and TRBJ2-7; tentative D call: TRBD1 (7 bases). Trimming pared 2 bases from V and 4 bases from J, leaving 21 bases between. CDR3 length: 17 residues. Germline-derived CDR1 and CDR2 are SGHVS and FQNEAQ.

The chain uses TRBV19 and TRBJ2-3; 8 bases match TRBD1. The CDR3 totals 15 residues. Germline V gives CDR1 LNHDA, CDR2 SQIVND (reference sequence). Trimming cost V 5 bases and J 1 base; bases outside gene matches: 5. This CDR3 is CASSPQGEGTDTQYF. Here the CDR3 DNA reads TGTGCCAGTAGTCCACAGGGGGAGGGCACAGATACGCAGTATTTT.

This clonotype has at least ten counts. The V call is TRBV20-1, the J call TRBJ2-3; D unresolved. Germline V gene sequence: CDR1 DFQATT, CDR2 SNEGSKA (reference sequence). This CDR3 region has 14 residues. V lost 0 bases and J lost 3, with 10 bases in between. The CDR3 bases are TGCAGTGCTAGAGATACCGAAGGGACAGATACGCAGTATTTT. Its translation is CSARDTEGTDTQYF.

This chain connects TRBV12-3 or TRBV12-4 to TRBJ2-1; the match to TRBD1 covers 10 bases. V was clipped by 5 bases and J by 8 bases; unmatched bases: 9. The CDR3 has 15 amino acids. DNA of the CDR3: TGTGCCAGCAGTCGCCGGGACAGGGGACGGGATGAGCAGTTCTTC. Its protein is CASSRRDRGRDEQFF.

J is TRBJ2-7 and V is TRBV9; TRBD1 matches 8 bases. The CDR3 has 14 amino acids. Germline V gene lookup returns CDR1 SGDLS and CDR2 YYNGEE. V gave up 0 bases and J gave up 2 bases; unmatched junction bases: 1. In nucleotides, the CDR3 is TGTGCCAGCAGCGTAGGGACAGGGCCCTACGAGCAGTACTTC. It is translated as CASSVGTGPYEQYF.

The CDR3 here is CASSPFSWPASYNEQFF. In DNA form, the CDR3 reads TGTGCCAGCAGCCCCTTTTCGTGGCCCGCTTCTTACAATGAGCAGTTCTTC. The chain joins TRBV11-3 to TRBJ2-1; no definite D call. Trimming stripped 5 bases from V and 4 bases from J, with 21 bases between. There are 17 residues in the CDR3. Germline CDR1 is SGHNT and CDR2 is YENEEA.

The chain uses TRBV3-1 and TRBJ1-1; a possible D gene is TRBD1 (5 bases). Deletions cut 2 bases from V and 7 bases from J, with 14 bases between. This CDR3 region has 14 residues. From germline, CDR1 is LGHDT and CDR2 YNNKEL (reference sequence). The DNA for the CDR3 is TGTGCCAGCAGCCAAAAAGGGGCTATTGGTGAAGCTTTCTTT. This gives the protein CASSQKGAIGEAFF.